One and the same sample provided the 10 T cell receptor beta chains below, sequenced in a study of cytomegalovirus exposure and HLA in healthy donors. This PCR relied on a set of 60 Vbeta primers and 13 Jbeta primers. Clones were sequenced by immunoSEQ multiplex PCR, and TCRdb holds only the in-frame ones, with some missing. The sample records 140,000 to 150,000 clones, around 82% being singletons. Sequencing was carried out using PBMCs. These receptors originate from a woman between 18 and 30 years old in good health and CMV-seropositive.

This clone appeared a single time. In nucleotides, the CDR3 is TGTGCCAGCACCTTCGGGACAGGACGAAATGAAAAACTGTTTTTT. This translates into CASTFGTGRNEKLFF. The rearrangement uses TRBV9 and TRBJ1-4, with 8 nucleotides matching TRBD1. CDR1 is SGDLS, CDR2 YYNGEE, per germline. The J segment lost 5 bases and the V segment lost 6 bases, leaving 9 bases of the junction unmatched. This CDR3 has 15 amino acids.

This chain joins TRBV29-1 and TRBJ1-2; TRBD1 is a possible D gene (5 bases). The CDR3 contains 14 residues. The germline V and J ends were trimmed by 0 bases and 4 bases, with 12 bases remaining between them. Germline loops: CDR1 SQVTM, CDR2 ANQGSEA. CDR3 in DNA: TGCAGCGTTGAAGATCGTATGACAGCCTATGGCTACACCTTC. As protein: CSVEDRMTAYGYTF.

The chain has TRBV28 and TRBJ2-5, with a possible D match to TRBD1 (5 bases). V lost 8 bases, J lost 2 bases, and 21 bases lay in between. The CDR3 is made up of 16 amino acids. Germline V lookup: CDR1 MDHEN, CDR2 SYDVKM. The CDR3 sequence: CASSTRGWSGQETQYF. The CDR3 DNA is TGTGCCAGCTCCACCAGAGGTTGGTCAGGGCAAGAGACCCAGTACTTC.

The rearrangement joins TRBV7-8 to TRBJ2-1, with 8 bases aligning to TRBD1. Germline-derived CDR1 and CDR2 are SGHVS and FQNEAQ. The V segment lost 5 bases and the J segment 5 bases; nucleotides outside the gene matches: 11. There are 16 residues in the CDR3. This chain's CDR3 is CASSRSLTGADNEQFF. The CDR3 DNA sequence: TGTGCCAGCAGCAGATCACTGACAGGGGCCGACAATGAGCAGTTCTTC.

Only a few counts were recorded for this clone. The chain uses TRBV5-4 and TRBJ1-1; D may be TRBD1 (5 bases). CDR3 length: 13 amino acids. CDR1 is SGHNT and CDR2 is YYREEE in the germline V gene (reference sequence). The V gene lost 4 bases and the J gene lost 4 bases, with 11 bases spanning the gap. For the CDR3, the DNA is TGTGCCAGCAGCGAGCAGGGCCTCACTGAAGCTTTCTTT. Residues: CASSEQGLTEAFF.

The chain is built from TRBV7-9 and TRBJ1-1, with D hard to call. Trimming cost V 4 bases and J 1 base, with 4 bases left between them. The CDR3 extends over 12 amino acids. CDR1 is SEHNR, CDR2 FQNEAQ, per germline (reference sequence). The CDR3 spells CASSYGNTEAFF. CDR3 bases: TGTGCCAGCAGCTACGGGAACACTGAAGCTTTCTTT.

By share, this clone counts as medium-sized. The genes are TRBV6-1 and TRBJ1-6; the D is unclear. The CDR3 is 15 residues long. CDR1 is MNHNS and CDR2 is SASEGT in the germline V gene. V dropped 7 bases and J dropped 7 bases, with 17 bases sitting between them. The CDR3 DNA follows: TGTGCCAGCATCCAGGACCCGGGCGGGAATTCACCCCTCCACTTT. Translation gives CASIQDPGGNSPLHF.

This clone was observed a few times. The chain recombines TRBV30 with TRBJ1-4; no clear D. Trimming removed 0 bases at V and 8 bases at J, with 4 bases between. CDR3 length: 11 residues. In germline, CDR1 is GTSNPN, CDR2 SVGIG (reference sequence). CDR3 protein: CAWSVQEKLFF. The CDR3 DNA sequence: TGTGCCTGGAGTGTACAGGAAAAACTGTTTTTT.

This clone was observed a few times. In DNA, the CDR3 is TGTGCCAGCAGCTTAGATCTGGGGGGAAACACAGATACGCAGTATTTT. Translated, it gives CASSLDLGGNTDTQYF. V and J are TRBV11-2 and TRBJ2-3, with D tentatively TRBD2 (6 bases). The CDR3 has 16 amino acids. Trimming took 0 bases from V and 2 from J, leaving 12 bases between them. Looked up from germline, CDR1 is SGHAT and CDR2 is FQNNGV.

The table lists this clone with a few counts. This chain connects TRBV20-1 to TRBJ2-5; 8 nucleotides align to TRBD1. J lost 4 bases, V lost 6 bases, and 1 base had no gene match. The CDR3 covers 11 residues. Germline CDR1 DFQATT, CDR2 SNEGSKA (reference sequence). The CDR3: CSAGQGETQYF. The DNA of the CDR3 is TGCAGTGCCGGACAGGGAGAGACCCAGTACTTC.